A single sample is the source of the 19 T cell receptor beta chains below, sequenced in a study of technical replicates of blood from several donors. Method: immunoSEQ multiplex PCR; TCRdb's copy keeps in-frame clones and lacks some. The sample shows 60,000 to 80,000 clones, 90% to 95% of them seen only once. Material for sequencing was PBMCs. The receptor set was obtained from a human donor in good health. Some clones in this sample may be carry-over from other donors' samples.

The V call is TRBV4-1, the J call TRBJ2-1; D is perhaps TRBD2 (5 bases). The CDR3 runs to 18 residues. Deletions cut 2 bases from V and 1 base from J, with 18 bases between. Germline loops: CDR1 MGHRA, CDR2 YSYEKL. CDR3 DNA: TGCGCCAGCAGCCAAACGGGGAGAGGTAGAATTTCCTACAATGAGCAGTTCTTC. Its protein product is CASSQTGRGRISYNEQFF.

The chain is built from TRBV18 and TRBJ1-6; no clear D gene. There are 16 residues in the CDR3. In germline, CDR1 is KGHSH, CDR2 LQKENI. Trimming cost V 0 bases and J 1 base, with 7 bases left between them. CDR3 nucleotides: TGTGCCAGCTCACCACCTACAGTATCCTATAATTCACCCCTCCACTTT. Its protein product is CASSPPTVSYNSPLHF.

The chain has TRBV27 and TRBJ2-1; 7 nucleotides align to TRBD1. The CDR3 is 16 residues long. The ends lost 1 base at V and 7 bases at J; junction bases unmatched: 10. Germline CDR1 and CDR2: MNHEY and SMNVEV (reference sequence). The CDR3 DNA is TGTGCCAGCAGTTTATACCCAGGGGGTGGTAGGAATGAGCAGTTCTTC. It encodes CASSLYPGGGRNEQFF.

The chain couples TRBV18 to TRBJ1-5, with D hard to call. CDR1 and CDR2 from the germline V gene are KGHSH and LQKENI. V was cut by 6 bases and J by 0 bases, with 12 bases left in between. This CDR3 has 15 amino acids. This chain's CDR3 is CASSQVKDSNQPQHF. CDR3 nucleotides: TGTGCCAGCTCCCAGGTTAAGGATAGCAATCAGCCCCAGCATTTT.

This clone was found a few times. The rearrangement joins TRBV18 to TRBJ1-2, with 10 bases matching TRBD1. CDR3 length equals 15 residues. V lost 0 bases to trimming and J lost 7 bases; unmatched junction nucleotides: 5. Germline values: CDR1 KGHSH, CDR2 LQKENI. The CDR3 bases are TGTGCCAGCTCACCACCGGGACAGGGGAGGGGTGGCTACACCTTC. Its translation is CASSPPGQGRGGYTF.

The chain carries TRBV4-2 and TRBJ2-7, with D unresolved. V gave up 4 bases and J gave up 5 bases, with 12 bases separating them. This CDR3 spans 13 amino acids. Germline V lookup: CDR1 LGHNA, CDR2 YNFKEQ. CDR3 protein: CASSLPGSNEQYF. In nucleotides, the CDR3 is TGTGCCAGCAGCCTTCCCGGGTCCAACGAGCAGTACTTC.

This clone was found once. This chain uses TRBV29-1 with TRBJ2-4; 7 bases line up with TRBD1. From germline, CDR1 is SQVTM and CDR2 ANQGSEA. Trimming removed 7 bases from V and 0 bases from J; junction bases left unmatched: 15. This CDR3 has 17 residues. The CDR3 protein is CSANEPTGKGAKNIQYF. For the CDR3, the DNA is TGCAGCGCAAACGAACCGACAGGGAAGGGAGCCAAAAACATTCAGTACTTC.

The chain uses TRBV15 and TRBJ2-3, with a weak D call TRBD2 (6 bases). Trimming took off 8 bases at V and 6 bases at J, with 12 bases between the two ends. CDR1 and CDR2 from the germline V gene are LNHNV and YYDKDF (reference sequence). This CDR3 spans 12 amino acids. In DNA, the CDR3 is TGTGCCACCCGGCGGGATGGCGATACGCAGTATTTT. This codes for CATRRDGDTQYF.

This chain connects TRBV7-3 to TRBJ2-1, with 8 positions matching TRBD1. The CDR3 length is 16 residues. With V trimmed by 2 bases and J by 5 bases, 8 bases remained unmatched. Per the germline V gene, CDR1 is SGHTA and CDR2 is FQGTGA. This CDR3 is CASSLYRSGGHNEQFF. The CDR3 DNA is TGTGCCAGCAGCTTATATCGTTCAGGGGGCCACAATGAGCAGTTCTTC.

The rearrangement joins TRBV5-6 to TRBJ2-1; D unclear. This CDR3 comprises 16 residues. Germline CDR1 is SGHDT and CDR2 is YYEEEE. V lost 0 bases and J lost 0, with 10 bases in between. The CDR3 region is CASSLAQRLSYNEQFF. CDR3 bases: TGTGCCAGCAGCTTGGCCCAGCGCCTCTCCTACAATGAGCAGTTCTTC.

This chain links TRBV4-2 with TRBJ2-3; maybe TRBD1 (7 bases). V lost 2 bases and J 5 bases, leaving 11 bases between the germline ends. CDR1 is LGHNA, CDR2 YNFKEQ, per germline. This CDR3 region has 14 residues. The CDR3 protein is CASSQYRGGDTQYF. CDR3 coding DNA: TGTGCCAGCAGCCAATACAGGGGAGGAGATACGCAGTATTTT.

J is TRBJ2-5 and V is TRBV4-2; 8 positions match TRBD2. V lost 2 bases, J lost 2 bases, and 4 bases stayed unmatched. There are 15 residues in the CDR3. The germline V gene has CDR1 LGHNA and CDR2 YNFKEQ. The CDR3 coding sequence is TGTGCCAGCAGCCAACAGGCTAGCGGGCAAGAGACCCAGTACTTC. It codes for CASSQQASGQETQYF.

This clone was recorded only once. J is TRBJ1-4 and V is TRBV2; D unclear. The CDR3 totals 14 residues. CDR1 is SNHLY, CDR2 FYNNEI, per germline. V lost 5 bases to trimming and J lost 3 bases, with 10 bases between them. CDR3 DNA: TGTGCCAGCAGTTTGGAGTCGGCTAATGAAAAACTGTTTTTT. This sequence encodes CASSLESANEKLFF. Drawing the rest from reference TRBV2 and TRBJ1-4, the complete variable domain is EPEVTQTPSHQVTQMGQEVILRCVPISNHLYFYWYRQILGQKVEFLVSFYNNEISEKSEIFDDQFSVERPDGSNFTLKIRSTKLEDSAMYFCASSLESANEKLFFGSGTQLSVL.

The chain has TRBV11-2 and TRBJ1-4; TRBD1 might be the D (5 bases). The CDR3 has 13 residues. V lost 3 bases, J lost 8 bases, and 10 bases lay in between. CDR1 and CDR2 (germline): SGHAT, FQNNGV. CDR3 bases: TGTGCCAGCAGCTTGGGGCACGGAGAAAAACTGTTTTTT. As protein: CASSLGHGEKLFF.

This chain joins TRBV5-1 and TRBJ1-1; tentatively, D is TRBD1 (5 bases). The CDR3 is 13 residues long. Germline CDR1 SGHRS, CDR2 YFSETQ. Trimming pared 4 bases from V and 1 base from J, leaving 8 bases between. The CDR3 bases are TGCGCCAGCAGCAAAAGGGGGAACACTGAAGCTTTCTTT. Its translation: CASSKRGNTEAFF.

This clone was seen a handful of times. This rearrangement joins TRBV4-3 to TRBJ1-4; no clear D gene. This CDR3 is 17 amino acids long. Trimming took off 0 bases at V and 6 bases at J, with 17 bases between the two ends. Per germline, CDR1 LGHNA and CDR2 YSLEER. CDR3 sequence: CASSQERAALGYEKLFF. CDR3 bases: TGCGCCAGCAGCCAAGAGAGGGCAGCCTTGGGATATGAAAAACTGTTTTTT.

J is TRBJ1-4 and V is TRBV5-6; possibly TRBD1 for D (6 bases). Germline assignment: CDR1 SGHDT and CDR2 YYEEEE. The length of the CDR3 is 15 residues. Trimming removed 3 bases at V and 0 bases at J, with 9 bases between. CDR3 region: CASSSTGATNEKLFF. In DNA, the CDR3 is TGTGCCAGCAGCTCGACAGGTGCAACTAATGAAAAACTGTTTTTT.

Note on this clone: This CDR3 is also generated by other DNA sequences in the sample. This chain links TRBV6-5 with TRBJ1-5; TRBD1 aligns across 10 bases. CDR3 length: 14 amino acids. V lost 4 bases and J lost 7; bases outside the gene matches: 4. Germline V gene lookup returns CDR1 MNHEY and CDR2 SVGAGI. The CDR3 region is CASSLTGGGQPQHF. CDR3 DNA sequence: TGTGCCAGCAGTTTGACAGGGGGCGGGCAGCCCCAGCATTTT.

The J gene is TRBJ1-1, the V gene TRBV2; D unclear. V lost 0 bases and J lost 0, with 23 bases in between. The CDR3 totals 20 residues. The germline CDR1 and CDR2 sequences are SNHLY and FYNNEI. The CDR3 spells CASSEASGWWRRQMNTEAFF. CDR3 in DNA: TGTGCCAGCAGTGAAGCAAGCGGCTGGTGGAGGCGACAAATGAACACTGAAGCTTTCTTT.